This T cell receptor (beta chain) was recorded in a study of Graves' ophthalmopathy and Graves' hyperthyroidism. Whole-study findings and limits: The model's prediction of ophthalmopathy progression had about 70% sensitivity and roughly 72% specificity.

Trimming removed 7 bases from V and 2 bases from J; junction bases left unmatched: 8. CDR3 length equals 14 residues. This clonotype was recorded many times. Antigen specificity is unknown. Beta-chain TCR CDR3 regions were amplified from RNA transcripts. In the first round, RT-PCR was carried out with HTBI primers, and a multiplex PCR formed the second round. TCRdb processed the multiplex PCR reads anew with MiXCR; each CDR3 protein has one entry. The table has around 400,000 distinct CDR3 sequences, about a sixth seen once. All donors with ophthalmopathy were recorded as having moderate-to-severe activity, CAS ≥3, NOSPECS ≥4 and a duration under 3 months. Clinicians made diagnoses from clinical symptoms, serum thyroxine, TRAb, thyroid ultrasound and orbital computed tomography.

The chain links TRBV12-3 or TRBV12-4 to TRBJ2-7; TRBD1 agrees at 7 bases. Sequencing was done on a sample of peripheral blood. The receptor was isolated from a woman aged 18-29 years with Graves' ophthalmopathy. CDR3 region: CASTKTGKAYEQYF. The CDR3 DNA reads TGTGCCAGCACCAAGACAGGGAAGGCCTACGAGCAGTACTTC.